The 14 T cell receptor beta chains presented below share a single source sample, sequenced in a study of regulatory T cells in long-lasting Graves disease. Time point described: persistent/refractory GD, antithyroid drugs over 5 years with positive TRAb. Scientists built the TCR library using RNA that was extracted from PBMCs. Combining iRepertoire HTBI primers with Arm-PCR of CDR3 regions, the authors built TCR beta libraries. In TCRdb, the multiplex PCR reads were re-called with MiXCR into one record per CDR3 protein. This sample has approximately 380,000 distinct CDR3 sequences, with about a fifth found just once. This specimen consisted of peripheral blood mononuclear cells (PBMCs), obtained when the disease was refractory, from a patient treated with antithyroid drugs. These receptors were taken from a female donor with Graves disease.

This clonotype was observed at least ten times. The chain is built from TRBV28 and TRBJ1-2; 7 nucleotides match TRBD1. CDR3 length equals 14 residues. Trimming at V came to 4 bases and at J to 3 bases, leaving 5 bases not matched to a gene. CDR1 is MDHEN, CDR2 SYDVKM, per germline. The CDR3 loop is CASSSGQADYGYTF. The CDR3, as DNA: TGTGCCAGCAGTTCCGGACAGGCCGACTATGGCTACACCTTC.

This clonotype was picked up many times. The V call is TRBV27, the J call TRBJ1-2; possibly TRBD1 for D (5 bases). Trimming took off 3 bases at V and 8 bases at J, with 16 bases between the two ends. Germline V lookup: CDR1 MNHEY, CDR2 SMNVEV (reference sequence). The CDR3 loop spans 14 amino acids. Here the CDR3 reads CASSFAGTARGYTF. CDR3 nucleotides: TGTGCCAGCAGTTTCGCCGGGACGGCTCGGGGCTACACCTTC.

This clonotype was observed a handful of times. V and J are TRBV12-3 or TRBV12-4 and TRBJ1-4; possible D gene TRBD1, 6 bases. The CDR3 sequence is 16 residues long. Trimming removed 3 bases at V and 2 bases at J, with 13 bases between. CDR3 nucleotide sequence: TGTGCCAGCAGTTTTTATCTTGGGGGCACTAATGAAAAACTGTTTTTT. It encodes CASSFYLGGTNEKLFF.

As DNA, the CDR3 is TGCAGCGTTTGGCAGGGGGCTTCTAATGAAAAACTGTTTTTT. As protein: CSVWQGASNEKLFF. This sequence joins TRBV29-1 and TRBJ1-4, with 8 bases aligning to TRBD1. Germline V gene sequence: CDR1 SQVTM, CDR2 ANQGSEA. This CDR3 has 14 residues. Germline trimming cut 5 bases from V and 3 bases from J; bases unmatched to any gene: 5.

This clonotype was observed many times. DNA of the CDR3: TGCGCCAGCAGCCAGAAAATTCCAGGGGAGGGGGAGACCCAGTACTTC. Its translation: CASSQKIPGEGETQYF. The V call is TRBV4-3, the J call TRBJ2-5; a possible D gene is TRBD2 (7 bases). The CDR3 is 16 amino acids. Germline-derived CDR1 and CDR2 are LGHNA and YSLEER. Trimming took 3 bases from V and 5 from J, leaving 19 bases between them.

This clonotype was observed a few times. This sequence joins TRBV29-1 and TRBJ2-7, with D unclear. The CDR3 runs 11 residues. Germline values: CDR1 SQVTM, CDR2 ANQGSEA. V lost 2 bases and J lost 7, with 9 bases in between. CDR3 sequence: CSVERVGEQYF. In DNA, the CDR3 is TGCAGCGTTGAACGGGTGGGGGAGCAGTACTTC.

This clonotype was observed a handful of times. This sequence joins TRBV11-3 and TRBJ2-2; D unresolved. The V gene's germline CDR1 is SGHNT and CDR2 YENEEA. This CDR3 spans 19 amino acids. V gave up 2 bases and J gave up 0 bases, with 19 bases separating them. The CDR3 DNA reads TGTGCCAGCAGCTTATCGGGCGGACCTTGGGCAGCGAACACCGGGGAGCTGTTTTTT. Amino acid sequence: CASSLSGGPWAANTGELFF.

Remarks on this clonotype: Just one base apart from a much larger clone, this may be a read error. The chain is built from TRBV3-1 and TRBJ1-4; D gene ambiguous. CDR1 is LGHDT and CDR2 is YNNKEL in the germline V gene (reference sequence). V lost 4 bases and J 8 bases, leaving 14 bases between the germline ends. CDR3 length: 14 amino acids. As DNA, the CDR3 is TGTGCCAGCAGCCGAGCGGCAGGTCAGGAAAAACTGTTTTTT. It specifies CASSRAAGQEKLFF.

This clonotype was counted at least ten times. The chain combines TRBV29-1 with TRBJ2-5; the match to TRBD1 covers 7 bases. CDR1 SQVTM and CDR2 ANQGSEA come from the germline V gene. The CDR3 runs to 11 residues. V was pared by 8 bases and J by 7 bases, with 7 bases of the junction left unmatched. In nucleotides, the CDR3 is TGCAGCCTCGACAGGGATGGGACCCAGTACTTC. It yields the protein CSLDRDGTQYF.

CDR3 amino acids: CASSPTEEMYDEQYF. As DNA, the CDR3 is TGTGCCAGCAGCCCAACAGAGGAGATGTACGACGAGCAGTACTTC. V is TRBV7-3 and J is TRBJ2-7; D gene uncertain. The length of the CDR3 is 15 residues. Trimming removed 5 bases from V and 5 bases from J, with 19 bases in between. Germline V gene sequence: CDR1 SGHTA, CDR2 FQGTGA.

The sample holds a few counts of this clonotype. The chain has TRBV15 and TRBJ2-7; D gene unclear. There are 13 residues in the CDR3. Looked up from germline, CDR1 is LNHNV and CDR2 is YYDKDF (reference sequence). V was shortened by 3 bases and J by 4 bases, with 10 bases between the two germline ends. CDR3 protein: CATSRGMIYEQYF. The CDR3 coding sequence is TGTGCCACCAGCAGGGGGATGATTTACGAGCAGTACTTC.

This clonotype was seen a handful of times. The V call is TRBV6-2 or TRBV6-3, the J call TRBJ2-7; no reliable D call. The germline V gene encodes CDR1 MNHEY and CDR2 SVGEGT. The germline V and J ends were trimmed by 6 bases and 3 bases, with 18 bases remaining between them. The length of the CDR3 is 15 residues. DNA for the CDR3: TGTGCCAGCAGCCACGGGTGGCAGATTAACTACGAGCAGTACTTC. Amino acids: CASSHGWQINYEQYF.

In its sample, this clonotype was seen many times. The chain couples TRBV2 to TRBJ2-5; D ambiguous. The CDR3 has 13 residues. V lost 5 bases and J lost 5, with 12 bases in between. Germline CDR1 SNHLY, CDR2 FYNNEI. CDR3 coding DNA: TGTGCCAGCAGTCTTGACCCGTGGGAGACCCAGTACTTC. It is translated as CASSLDPWETQYF.

In this sample, this clonotype turned up many times. The J gene is TRBJ2-7, the V gene TRBV28; D gene uncertain. The CDR3 totals 16 residues. Germline CDR1 is MDHEN and CDR2 is SYDVKM. V lost 3 bases and J lost 5, with 20 bases in between. CDR3 bases: TGTGCCAGCAGTTTCCGTCTACCATCAGTCCGGAACGAGCAGTACTTC. It encodes CASSFRLPSVRNEQYF.